One sample yielded the 5 T cell receptor beta chains listed below, sequenced in a study of beta chain features in type 1 diabetes. Study-wide points: Significant though moderate, a shortening of TCRB CDR3s appeared in all four CD4+ subsets of Type 1 diabetes patients.

Expressed TCRB transcripts got sequenced, as all isolated RNA was reverse transcribed. Libraries were prepared by immunoSEQ multiplex PCR; TCRdb keeps only in-frame clonotypes and omits some of them. The sample consists of 500,000 to 850,000 clones, about 14% of them appearing once. Antigen specificity for these receptors is unknown. What was sequenced was naive CD4+ T cells from blood. Source of these receptors: a man younger than 35 with type 1 diabetes.

This clone occurred a few times. The chain links TRBV7-2 to TRBJ2-5, with 7 bases matching TRBD2. V was clipped by 5 bases and J by 5 bases; unmatched bases: 8. The CDR3 contains 14 residues. Germline lookup yields CDR1 SGHTA and CDR2 FQGNSA. The CDR3: CASSVGTIGETQYF. Written as DNA, the CDR3 is TGTGCCAGCAGCGTCGGGACTATAGGGGAGACCCAGTACTTC.

This chain links TRBV9 with TRBJ1-4, with D possibly matching TRBD1 (6 bases). Germline V lookup: CDR1 SGDLS, CDR2 YYNGEE. There are 15 residues in the CDR3. The V and J ends lost 3 bases and 8 bases respectively, with 17 bases between them. The CDR3 spells CASSGGQLYWEKLFF. CDR3 sequence (DNA): TGTGCCAGCAGCGGTGGACAGTTATATTGGGAAAAACTGTTTTTT.

The genes are TRBV5-1 and TRBJ2-5; 11 positions agree with TRBD1. The CDR3 has 14 residues. CDR1 is SGHRS, CDR2 YFSETQ, per germline. Unmatched junction bases numbered 5, after V lost 4 bases and J lost 6 bases. The CDR3, as DNA: TGCGCCAGCAGCCCGGGGACAGGGGGACAGACCCAGTACTTC. Its protein is CASSPGTGGQTQYF.

This clone was counted between two and nine times. This chain links TRBV5-6 with TRBJ2-2; 7 bases are a match to TRBD2. Germline loops: CDR1 SGHDT, CDR2 YYEEEE. Losses at the gene ends were 1 base for V and 4 bases for J; bases not matched to a gene: 1. The CDR3 runs to 14 residues. CDR3 sequence reads: CASSLPGGTGELFF. The CDR3 region has the DNA TGTGCCAGCAGCTTGCCGGGGGGCACCGGGGAGCTGTTTTTT.

The rearrangement joins TRBV11-2 to TRBJ1-3; 9 nucleotides align to TRBD1. V shed 4 bases, J shed 4 bases, and the junction held 11 bases outside the gene matches. The CDR3 is made up of 17 amino acids. Germline CDR1 and CDR2: SGHAT and FQNNGV. The CDR3 region is CASSSPRTGVQGNTIYF. The CDR3, as DNA: TGTGCCAGCAGCTCTCCGAGGACAGGGGTGCAAGGAAACACCATATATTTT.